One T cell receptor beta chain is described in this entry. As originally analysed: Reference gene primer amplification gave estimated nucleated cell counts. Profiling relied on immunoSEQ multiplex PCR, and the TCRdb table lists in-frame clones only, not all of them. V and J calls and clone size are as listed in that table; D and trimming were resolved from the DNA. The repertoire holds some 320,000 clones, about 87% seen once, with 5.5% to 8.5% in the top ten. The data belong to a study of blood T cell repertoires in COVID-19. As for the study in general: The analysed material was cDNA or gDNA that came from T cells, B-cell-depleted T cells, or PBMCs.

Sequenced sample: peripheral blood. The source of this sequence is a woman in her twenties or thirties who had recovered from COVID-19.

CDR3 protein: CASSDGGQGASNEQFF. The CDR3 bases are TGTGCCAGCAGTGACGGGGGACAGGGGGCAAGTAATGAGCAGTTCTTC. The rearrangement uses TRBV6-4 and TRBJ2-1; TRBD1 matches 12 bases. This CDR3 spans 16 amino acids. The ends lost 2 bases at V and 7 bases at J; junction bases unmatched: 6. CDR1 is MRHNA, CDR2 SNTAGT, per germline.